These 24 T cell receptor beta chains were sequenced from one sample in a study of shared clonotypes between healthy human individuals. Only in-frame clones appear in the TCRdb table, and some are missing; sequencing was by immunoSEQ multiplex PCR. This table holds around 2.1 million clones, more than 85% found once. CD45RO-negative CD8 cells positively selected for CCR7 made up the naive population, which excluded terminally differentiated effector memory CD45RA+ cells. Specimen: naive CD8+ T cells from PBMCs. The receptor set was obtained from a man younger than 35 in good health. Some clones in this sample may be carry-over from other donors' samples.

The rearrangement uses TRBV7-2 and TRBJ2-7, with D unresolved. The CDR3 spans 12 residues. V lost 2 bases, J lost 5 bases, and 7 bases lay in between. Germline CDR1 SGHTA, CDR2 FQGNSA. The CDR3 sequence is CASSLSVNEQYF. The CDR3 DNA is TGTGCCAGCAGCTTATCCGTCAACGAGCAGTACTTC.

This clone was detected only once. V and J are TRBV7-8 and TRBJ1-1; maybe TRBD1 (5 bases). Germline assignment: CDR1 SGHVS and CDR2 FQNEAQ. This CDR3 is 19 amino acids long. Trimming shortened V by 5 bases and J by 0 bases, and 25 bases separated the two germline ends. CDR3 nucleotides: TGTGCCAGCAGCCCACTTGCTGTTGGGGACCTAGATATGAACACTGAAGCTTTCTTT. Amino acid sequence: CASSPLAVGDLDMNTEAFF.

This chain connects TRBV30 to TRBJ2-3; D is possibly TRBD1 (5 bases). CDR1 and CDR2 (germline): GTSNPN, SVGIG (reference sequence). The germline V and J ends were trimmed by 7 bases and 0 bases, with 14 bases remaining between them. This CDR3 has 14 residues. The CDR3 coding sequence is TGTGCCTCGAATGGACACGTAAGCACAGATACGCAGTATTTT. It yields the protein CASNGHVSTDTQYF.

The chain recombines TRBV9 with TRBJ2-7, with 9 bases that match TRBD2. With 1 base clipped from V and 4 bases from J, the junction kept 3 bases outside the gene matches. Germline assignment: CDR1 SGDLS and CDR2 YYNGEE. The CDR3 length is 14 residues. CDR3 nucleotide sequence: TGTGCCAGCAGCGTATCTAGCGGGATTTACGAGCAGTACTTC. The encoded protein is CASSVSSGIYEQYF.

In this sample, this clone turned up once. The rearrangement uses TRBV27 and TRBJ1-5; TRBD1 agrees at 12 bases. Germline V gene lookup returns CDR1 MNHEY and CDR2 SMNVEV (reference sequence). Trimming removed 1 base from V and 2 bases from J; junction bases left unmatched: 3. The CDR3 runs to 17 residues. In DNA, the CDR3 is TGTGCCAGCAGTTTATACGGGACAGGGGGCCGCAATCAGCCCCAGCATTTT. It encodes CASSLYGTGGRNQPQHF.

This chain connects TRBV7-8 to TRBJ2-7, with 13 bases that match TRBD2. The germline V gene has CDR1 SGHVS and CDR2 FQNEAQ. Losses at the gene ends were 3 bases for V and 5 bases for J; bases not matched to a gene: 13. The CDR3 is made up of 18 amino acids. The CDR3 loop is CASSLGAMEGLAGNEQYF. The CDR3 DNA reads TGTGCCAGCAGCTTGGGGGCCATGGAGGGACTAGCGGGAAACGAGCAGTACTTC.

The V gene is TRBV27, the J gene TRBJ2-7; a possible D gene is TRBD1 (6 bases). The CDR3 sequence is 16 residues long. Deletions cut 4 bases from V and 0 bases from J, with 16 bases between. CDR1 is MNHEY and CDR2 is SMNVEV in the germline V gene (reference sequence). CDR3 loop: CASSYSSEGGSYEQYF. Here the CDR3 DNA reads TGTGCCAGCAGTTATTCATCGGAAGGGGGCTCCTACGAGCAGTACTTC.

The V call is TRBV30, the J call TRBJ1-4, with no clear D. Germline V CDR1 and CDR2: GTSNPN, SVGIG (reference sequence). The CDR3 totals 15 residues. V lost 0 bases and J 5 bases, leaving 13 bases between the germline ends. The CDR3 DNA is TGTGCCTGGAGTGTATCCAACGAAAGAAATGAAAAACTGTTTTTT. Amino acids: CAWSVSNERNEKLFF.

As for this clone: At the DNA level, this CDR3 is encoded by other sequences in the same sample as well. The V gene is TRBV28, the J gene TRBJ2-7; no reliable D call. CDR1 and CDR2 from the germline V gene are MDHEN and SYDVKM. The CDR3 is 14 residues long. The germline V and J ends were trimmed by 1 base and 0 bases, with 7 bases remaining between them. CDR3 nucleotide sequence: TGTGCCAGCAGTTTATTTGGCCTCTCCTACGAGCAGTACTTC. Translation gives CASSLFGLSYEQYF.

The chain joins TRBV19 to TRBJ1-1; possibly TRBD1 for D (5 bases). The CDR3 totals 14 residues. CDR1 LNHDA and CDR2 SQIVND come from the germline V gene (reference sequence). The V and J ends lost 6 bases and 6 bases respectively, with 17 bases between them. CDR3 coding DNA: TGTGCCAGTAGACTACGGACGGACAAGTCTGAAGCTTTCTTT. Protein: CASRLRTDKSEAFF.

This chain uses TRBV4-3 with TRBJ1-5, with 9 bases fitting TRBD1. This CDR3 is 15 amino acids long. The germline CDR1 and CDR2 sequences are LGHNA and YSLEER. J lost 7 bases, V lost 4 bases, and 8 bases had no gene match. The CDR3 sequence is CASSPYRTGEQPQHF. As DNA, the CDR3 is TGCGCCAGCAGCCCTTATAGGACAGGGGAACAGCCCCAGCATTTT.

To note about this clone: The sample contains more than one DNA sequence encoding this CDR3. The chain is built from TRBV19 and TRBJ2-6; unclear D gene. Trimming stripped 9 bases from V and 4 bases from J, with 7 bases between. CDR3 length: 12 residues. Germline V lookup: CDR1 LNHDA, CDR2 SQIVND (reference sequence). The CDR3 sequence: CASRTGANVLTF. In DNA form, the CDR3 reads TGTGCCAGCCGTACGGGGGCCAACGTCCTGACTTTC.

This clone was seen a single time. The V gene is TRBV28, the J gene TRBJ2-1; D is possibly TRBD2 (6 bases). The CDR3 runs to 14 residues. V was cut by 3 bases and J by 4 bases, with 10 bases left in between. Germline CDR1 MDHEN, CDR2 SYDVKM. CDR3 residues: CASSFGTHYNEQFF. For the CDR3, the DNA is TGTGCCAGCAGTTTTGGGACTCATTACAATGAGCAGTTCTTC. Using reference TRBV28 and TRBJ2-1 for the parts outside the CDR3, the full variable domain is DVKVTQSSRYLVKRTGEKVFLECVQDMDHENMFWYRQDPGLGLRLIYFSYDVKMKEKGDIPEGYSVSREKKERFSLILESASTNQTSMYLCASSFGTHYNEQFFGPGTRLTVL.

This rearrangement joins TRBV19 to TRBJ2-6; no clear D gene. The CDR3 covers 14 residues. Trimming cost V 1 base and J 1 base, with 2 bases left between them. Germline V gene lookup returns CDR1 LNHDA and CDR2 SQIVND (reference sequence). CDR3: CASSIVSGANVLTF. DNA of the CDR3: TGTGCCAGTAGTATAGTGTCTGGGGCCAACGTCCTGACTTTC.

The chain recombines TRBV10-1 with TRBJ1-2; D uncertain. Looked up from germline, CDR1 is WNHNN and CDR2 is SYGVQD (reference sequence). Trimming stripped 0 bases from V and 4 bases from J, with 6 bases between. This CDR3 has 13 amino acids. The CDR3 sequence: CASSESGSYGYTF. The DNA of the CDR3 is TGCGCCAGCAGTGAGTCGGGGAGCTATGGCTACACCTTC.

This chain links TRBV19 with TRBJ2-7; 9 nucleotides match TRBD2. V lost 6 bases and J lost 6; bases outside the gene matches: 15. Germline CDR1 is LNHDA and CDR2 is SQIVND (reference sequence). The CDR3 extends over 16 amino acids. The DNA of the CDR3 is TGTGCCAGTAGCCCCCGGGCAGGGGCGGGAGGGACCGAGCAGTACTTC. It specifies CASSPRAGAGGTEQYF.

This chain links TRBV5-4 with TRBJ1-4; D gene uncertain. CDR3 length: 15 residues. Germline values: CDR1 SGHNT, CDR2 YYREEE (reference sequence). V was cut by 1 base and J by 4 bases, with 11 bases left in between. The CDR3 protein is CASSLNARNNEKLFF. The CDR3 coding sequence is TGTGCCAGCAGCTTGAATGCACGGAATAATGAAAAACTGTTTTTT.

The chain joins TRBV11-1 to TRBJ2-5, with D perhaps matching TRBD1 or TRBD2 (5 bases each). The CDR3 spans 15 residues. Trimming shortened V by 5 bases and J by 2 bases, and 15 bases separated the two germline ends. CDR1 is SGHAT and CDR2 is FQDESV in the germline V gene (reference sequence). Here the CDR3 reads CASSPGGAEQETQYF. In DNA form, the CDR3 reads TGTGCCAGCAGCCCTGGGGGTGCAGAGCAAGAGACCCAGTACTTC.

This chain connects TRBV7-9 to TRBJ2-2; D remains unclear. V was trimmed by 1 base and J by 2 bases, leaving 5 bases between them. CDR1 is SEHNR and CDR2 is FQNEAQ in the germline V gene (reference sequence). The CDR3 runs to 14 residues. The CDR3 DNA is TGTGCCAGCAGCTTAGGACTTAACACCGGGGAGCTGTTTTTT. This translates into CASSLGLNTGELFF.

V usage is TRBV9 and J usage is TRBJ1-1, with TRBD1 matching over 9 bases. The trim removed 8 bases at V and 4 bases at J, leaving 9 bases unmatched. This CDR3 comprises 14 residues. The germline V gene has CDR1 SGDLS and CDR2 YYNGEE. The CDR3 loop reads CASSGTGPGTEAFF. CDR3 nucleotides: TGTGCCAGTTCAGGGACAGGGCCGGGCACTGAAGCTTTCTTT.

In DNA, the CDR3 is TGCGCCAGCAGCGGGGGGACTAGCGGGAGGGATGAGCAGTACTTC. Translation gives CASSGGTSGRDEQYF. The chain joins TRBV5-1 to TRBJ2-7; 16 bases map to TRBD2. The CDR3 extends over 15 amino acids. Germline V gives CDR1 SGHRS, CDR2 YFSETQ. Losses at the gene ends were 4 bases for V and 7 bases for J; bases not matched to a gene: 5.

The genes are TRBV29-1 and TRBJ2-1; D is unresolved. The CDR3 runs to 13 residues. Germline lookup yields CDR1 SQVTM and CDR2 ANQGSEA. The V end lost 7 bases, the J end lost 6 bases, and 16 bases lay between the germline ends. CDR3 in amino acids: CSERPMGSNEQFF. The CDR3 DNA reads TGCAGCGAACGACCCATGGGCAGCAATGAGCAGTTCTTC.

CDR3 sequence: CASSFWTTLTDTQYF. The CDR3 coding sequence is TGTGCCAGCAGCTTTTGGACTACCCTCACAGATACGCAGTATTTT. The V call is TRBV5-6, the J call TRBJ2-3, with D maybe TRBD2 (6 bases). The CDR3 sequence is 15 residues long. In germline, CDR1 is SGHDT, CDR2 YYEEEE. V was clipped by 2 bases and J by 2 bases, with 12 bases between them.

J is TRBJ2-1 and V is TRBV7-9, with TRBD1 matching 10 bases. This CDR3 region has 15 residues. With 3 bases clipped from V and 9 bases from J, the junction kept 8 bases outside the gene matches. The germline gives CDR1 SEHNR, CDR2 FQNEAQ (reference sequence). The DNA for the CDR3 is TGTGCCAGCAGCTTGGTCAGACAGGGGGCATTTGAGCAGTTCTTC. Translated: CASSLVRQGAFEQFF.